This TCR beta chain was identified during a study of beta chain features in type 1 diabetes. General study results and limits: A greater similarity of naive, central memory and Treg TCRB repertoires was seen among patients than among healthy donors.

The CDR3 has 16 residues. Trimming took 3 bases from V and 0 from J; bases not matched to a gene: 5. The V gene's germline CDR1 is LGHNA and CDR2 YSLEER. The authors took one heparinised blood draw, averaging about 120 mL, from each donor. cDNA synthesis used the whole RNA isolate, giving expressed TCRB sequences. Profiling relied on immunoSEQ multiplex PCR, and the TCRdb table lists in-frame clones only, not all of them. In the table there are tens of thousands of clones, under 35% of which are singletons. As for this clone: What it binds is not known.

This clonotype was obtained from a woman younger than 30 in good health. The V and J genes are TRBV4-3 and TRBJ1-3; 7 bases map to TRBD1. Sequencing was carried out using stem cell memory CD4+ T cells from blood. CDR3 coding DNA: TGCGCCAGCAGCCAGACAGGGTATTCCTCTGGAAACACCATATATTTT. Encoded protein: CASSQTGYSSGNTIYF.